This T cell receptor (beta chain) was recorded in a study of blood T cell repertoires in COVID-19. Across the study: Nucleic acid was either cDNA or gDNA, and it came from T cells, B-cell-depleted T cells, or PBMCs.

This clone occurred once. Study processing details: Quantification of nucleated cells was approximated via reference gene primer amplification. Using immunoSEQ multiplex PCR, the repertoire was profiled, and TCRdb retains in-frame clones only, with some absent. Clone size and the V and J calls come from that table; the DNA yielded D and trimming. This table holds roughly 46,000 clones, more than 75% found once. This TCR came from a man between 45 and 60 years old with active COVID-19. Material: peripheral blood.

CDR3 sequence (DNA): TGTGCCAGCAGTGAAGCGGAGGGGAGCTCTGGGGCCAACGTCCTGACTTTC. Translated: CASSEAEGSSGANVLTF. This rearrangement joins TRBV6-1 to TRBJ2-6; TRBD2 might be the D (6 bases). The ends were cut back, 0 bases at V and 0 bases at J, with 9 bases in the middle. The CDR3 spans 17 residues. CDR1 and CDR2 (germline): MNHNS, SASEGT.